This TCR beta chain was captured by sequencing in a study of response to subunit inactivated influenza vaccine. CDR3 length equals 15 residues. Germline loops: CDR1 DFQATT, CDR2 SNEGSKA (reference sequence). The junction had 11 bases not matched to a gene; V was cut back by 3 bases and J by 6 bases. TCRdb re-called the RT-PCR reads with MiXCR, one entry per CDR3 protein. The repertoire includes 600,000 to 850,000 distinct CDR3 sequences, 13% to 15% of them detected once, and 7.6% sits in the top ten. This TCR came from a man aged 45-65 years who received an inactivated influenza vaccine. Source: PBMCs from blood, taken around two weeks before vaccination. This sequence joins TRBV20-1 and TRBJ2-7, with TRBD2 identical over 10 bases. CDR3 loop: CSASALAGVGSEQYF. The CDR3 bases are TGCAGTGCTAGTGCTCTAGCGGGAGTAGGAAGCGAGCAGTACTTC.